This TCR beta chain was obtained from a study of Ad26.COV2.S vaccination and SARS-CoV-2 variants. Treatment of the sample: roughly 18 received Ad26.COV2.S at low or high dose, single or two shots; roughly five received placebo; per-sample allocation not given. Following the first vaccine or placebo injection, samples were taken on day 63. J was trimmed by 2 bases and V by 1 base; bases with no gene match: 15. The CDR3 length is 19 residues. Germline-derived CDR1 and CDR2 are SEHNR and FQNEAQ (reference sequence). Data came from immunoSEQ multiplex PCR; TCRdb stores just in-frame clones and leaves some out. The sample records 440,000 or so clones, approximately 90% being singletons.

The source was peripheral blood, collected in a trial of Ad26.COV2.S vaccine versus placebo. This TCR was recovered from a person between 18 and 65 years old who received the Ad26.COV2.S COVID-19 vaccine or a placebo. The chain links TRBV7-9 to TRBJ2-5; 8 bases are shared with TRBD1. CDR3 nucleotide sequence: TGTGCCAGCAGCTTAGGGGCGACATCCGGACAGGGAAGACAAGAGACCCAGTACTTC. Amino acid sequence: CASSLGATSGQGRQETQYF.